The sequence of this TCR beta chain was determined in a study of cytomegalovirus exposure and HLA in healthy donors. Study-wide results and caveats: Both high specificity and high sensitivity reportedly marked the classifier's diagnosis of cytomegalovirus status.

With respect to this clone: Antigen specificity is unknown.

The study ran its PCR with 60 Vbeta and 13 Jbeta primers. TCRdb's table, derived via immunoSEQ multiplex PCR, lists solely in-frame clones and lacks some. This repertoire shows 150,000 to 200,000 clones, roughly 72% found once; its top ten account for roughly 2%. This CDR3 has 14 residues. The trim removed 8 bases at V and 7 bases at J, leaving 12 bases unmatched. The germline V gene has CDR1 MGHRA and CDR2 YSYEKL. The clonotype was recovered from a man aged 30 to 39 in good health and CMV-seronegative. V usage is TRBV4-1 and J usage is TRBJ2-7; 9 positions agree with TRBD1. Source material: PBMCs. This CDR3 reads CASGPGTGKTEQYF. As DNA, the CDR3 is TGCGCCAGCGGTCCCGGGACAGGGAAAACAGAGCAGTACTTC.